The T cell receptor beta chain described here comes from a study of CD8 T cells in Susac syndrome. The RNA input was roughly 0.45 to 1 ug, and it was reverse transcribed with random hexamers. Across 54 Vbeta and 13 Jbeta, immunoSEQ multiplex PCR amplified TCR beta CDR3. Using its own MiXCR run on the immunoSEQ multiplex PCR reads, TCRdb lists one record per CDR3 protein. The data contain roughly 150,000 distinct CDR3 sequences, over 85% of them singletons. V lost 2 bases and J lost 0, with 14 bases in between. The CDR3 is 17 amino acids. The germline CDR1 and CDR2 sequences are DFQATT and SNEGSKA (reference sequence).

Sequenced sample: CD8+ T cells from PBMCs. The gene calls are TRBV20-1 and TRBJ2-6; maybe TRBD2 (6 bases). This clonotype originated in a human donor with multiple sclerosis. The CDR3 DNA sequence: TGCAGTGCTAGAACGGTCGGAGGGGTCTCTGGGGCCAACGTCCTGACTTTC. Translation gives CSARTVGGVSGANVLTF.